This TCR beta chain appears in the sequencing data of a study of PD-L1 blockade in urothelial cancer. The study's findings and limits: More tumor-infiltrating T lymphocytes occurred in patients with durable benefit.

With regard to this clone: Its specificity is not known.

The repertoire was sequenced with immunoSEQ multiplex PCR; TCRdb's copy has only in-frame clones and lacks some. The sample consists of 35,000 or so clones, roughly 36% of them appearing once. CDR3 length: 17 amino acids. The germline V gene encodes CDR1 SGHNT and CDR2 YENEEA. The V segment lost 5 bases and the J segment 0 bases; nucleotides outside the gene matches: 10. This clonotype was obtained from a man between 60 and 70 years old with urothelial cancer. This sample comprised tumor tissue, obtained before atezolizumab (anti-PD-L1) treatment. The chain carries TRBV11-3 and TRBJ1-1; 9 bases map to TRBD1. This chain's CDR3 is CASSATGGAQMNTEAFF. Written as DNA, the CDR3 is TGTGCCAGCAGCGCAACAGGGGGCGCCCAGATGAACACTGAAGCTTTCTTT.